Following are 19 T cell receptor beta chains from one sample sequenced in a study of blood T cells in healthy people across ages. The second PCR ran about 6 to 11 cycles with a sample-barcoded 5' primer and J-beta primers. TCRdb re-called the 5' RACE reads with MiXCR, one entry per CDR3 protein. The sample contains over 600,000 distinct CDR3 sequences, roughly 41% of which appear only once. The specimen sequenced was blood. The receptors here all came from an elderly man in good health.

This clonotype was observed at least ten times. The chain joins TRBV14 to TRBJ1-2; D remains unclear. Per the germline V gene, CDR1 is SGHDN and CDR2 is FVKESK. CDR3 length equals 14 residues. The V end was cut by 4 bases, the J end by 4 bases, with 13 bases between. CDR3 nucleotide sequence: TGTGCCAGCAGCCCCTGGGTTGGTAGCTATGGCTACACCTTC. Translation gives CASSPWVGSYGYTF.

This rearrangement joins TRBV5-6 to TRBJ1-4, with D maybe TRBD1 (5 bases). The germline V and J ends were trimmed by 4 bases and 4 bases, with 14 bases remaining between them. The length of the CDR3 is 15 residues. CDR1 and CDR2 (germline): SGHDT, YYEEEE. DNA for the CDR3: TGTGCCAGCAGCCCTGATCGGGGGTTTAATGAAAAACTGTTTTTT. Protein sequence: CASSPDRGFNEKLFF.

In regard to this clonotype: At one of its ends the junction is not consistent with the germline gene, which may arise from a read error. The genes are TRBV6-2 or TRBV6-3 and TRBJ2-1, with 7 positions matching TRBD2. CDR1 is MNHEY and CDR2 is SVGEGT in the germline V gene. CDR3 length: 15 amino acids. This CDR3 is CASSHSQAGGNEQFF. Written as DNA, the CDR3 is TGTGCCAGCAGTCACTCCCAGGCCGGGGGGAATGAGCAGTTCTTC.

This clonotype was recorded many times. The chain recombines TRBV6-6 with TRBJ2-5; 7 nucleotides match TRBD2. This CDR3 contains 14 residues. Germline-derived CDR1 and CDR2 are MNHNY and SVGAGI (reference sequence). V lost 6 bases to trimming and J lost 0 bases; unmatched junction nucleotides: 4. This CDR3 reads CASSPGTNQETQYF. CDR3 bases: TGTGCCAGCAGCCCCGGGACTAACCAAGAGACCCAGTACTTC.

This clonotype was found a few times. V usage is TRBV28 and J usage is TRBJ2-3; 10 bases map to TRBD1. J lost 3 bases, V lost 8 bases, and 5 bases had no gene match. This CDR3 comprises 14 residues. The germline V gene has CDR1 MDHEN and CDR2 SYDVKM. The CDR3 loop is CASWDRGWTDTQYF. In DNA form, the CDR3 reads TGTGCCAGCTGGGACAGGGGATGGACAGATACGCAGTATTTT.

The chain carries TRBV20-1 and TRBJ1-5, with no clear D. Trimming removed 0 bases from V and 3 bases from J, with 12 bases in between. Germline CDR1 is DFQATT and CDR2 is SNEGSKA (reference sequence). This CDR3 comprises 15 residues. The chain's CDR3 is CSARDRSSYNQPQHF. As DNA, the CDR3 is TGCAGTGCTAGAGATAGGAGCAGTTACAATCAGCCCCAGCATTTT.

The chain couples TRBV7-2 to TRBJ2-5; D unresolved. Trimming shortened V by 0 bases and J by 5 bases, and 7 bases separated the two germline ends. Germline values: CDR1 SGHTA, CDR2 FQGNSA. CDR3 length: 13 amino acids. The CDR3 DNA reads as TGTACCAGCAGCTTAGCTCCCGGGGAGACCCAGTACTTC. Translation: CTSSLAPGETQYF. Full variable domain (outside the CDR3, taken from reference TRBV7-2 and TRBJ2-5): GAGVSQSPSNKVTEKGKDVELRCDPISGHTALYWYRQSLGQGLEFLIYFQGNSAPDKSGLPSDRFSAERTGGSVSTLTIQRTQQEDSAVYLCTSSLAPGETQYFGPGTRLLVL.

This chain links TRBV7-2 with TRBJ2-7, with D uncertain. The germline CDR1 and CDR2 sequences are SGHTA and FQGNSA. V lost 4 bases, J lost 2 bases, and 12 bases lay in between. CDR3 length: 14 residues. The CDR3 sequence is CASSYGGETYEQYF. CDR3 coding DNA: TGTGCCAGCAGCTATGGTGGCGAGACCTACGAGCAGTACTTC. Supplemented by reference TRBV7-2 and TRBJ2-7, the full variable domain reads GAGVSQSPSNKVTEKGKDVELRCDPISGHTALYWYRQSLGQGLEFLIYFQGNSAPDKSGLPSDRFSAERTGGSVSTLTIQRTQQEDSAVYLCASSYGGETYEQYFGPGTRLTVT.

This clonotype has just a few counts. The rearrangement joins TRBV20-1 to TRBJ2-1, with D maybe TRBD1 (7 bases). V dropped 5 bases and J dropped 1 base, with 18 bases sitting between them. The CDR3 runs 16 residues. The V gene's germline CDR1 is DFQATT and CDR2 SNEGSKA (reference sequence). CDR3 bases: TGCAGTGCTGAAACTAGCTCACAGGGGTCCTACAATGAGCAGTTCTTC. Encoded protein: CSAETSSQGSYNEQFF.

The chain carries TRBV6-1 and TRBJ2-1, with D uncertain. CDR3 size: 17 residues. Per the germline V gene, CDR1 is MNHNS and CDR2 is SASEGT. Trimming removed 8 bases at V and 0 bases at J, with 20 bases between. The CDR3 nucleotides read TGTGCCAGCGCCCATACATCTTTTCGGAGCTCCTACAATGAGCAGTTCTTC. This sequence encodes CASAHTSFRSSYNEQFF.

The genes are TRBV28 and TRBJ2-3, with 7 bases aligning to TRBD1. Trimming cost V 8 bases and J 0 bases; bases outside gene matches: 8. Germline values: CDR1 MDHEN, CDR2 SYDVKM. This CDR3 has 15 amino acids. The CDR3 coding sequence is TGTGCCAGCCGAGGGCAGGGGGTTAGCACAGATACGCAGTATTTT. The encoded protein is CASRGQGVSTDTQYF.

The J gene is TRBJ2-7, the V gene TRBV13; no reliable D call. Germline V lookup: CDR1 PRHDT, CDR2 FYEKMQ (reference sequence). The CDR3 extends over 13 amino acids. Between the trimmed V and J ends, which lost 3 bases and 3 bases, there was a span of 9 bases. The DNA of the CDR3 is TGTGCCAGCAGCTTGGGGTACGGCTACGAGCAGTACTTC. Encoded protein: CASSLGYGYEQYF.

The chain links TRBV9 to TRBJ2-3; 14 positions agree with TRBD2. This CDR3 comprises 17 residues. Germline-derived CDR1 and CDR2 are SGDLS and YYNGEE. The J segment lost 5 bases and the V segment lost 0 bases, leaving 5 bases of the junction unmatched. Here the CDR3 reads CASSVGLAGGPQDTQYF. The CDR3 nucleotides read TGTGCCAGCAGCGTAGGACTAGCGGGGGGGCCACAAGATACGCAGTATTTT. The whole variable domain, remainder taken from reference TRBV9 and TRBJ2-3, is DSGVTQTPKHLITATGQRVTLRCSPRSGDLSVYWYQQSLDQGLQFLIQYYNGEERAKGNILERFSAQQFPDLHSELNLSSLELGDSALYFCASSVGLAGGPQDTQYFGPGTRLTVL.

The chain has TRBV15 and TRBJ1-1; 7 bases agree with TRBD1. The CDR3 has 14 amino acids. V lost 3 bases, J lost 6 bases, and 7 bases stayed unmatched. CDR1 LNHNV and CDR2 YYDKDF come from the germline V gene (reference sequence). The CDR3 sequence: CATSSRQGFPEAFF. The CDR3 DNA follows: TGTGCCACCAGCAGCAGACAGGGTTTCCCTGAAGCTTTCTTT. Looking up the rest from reference TRBV15 and TRBJ1-1 gives the full variable domain: DAMVIQNPRYQVTQFGKPVTLSCSQTLNHNVMYWYQQKSSQAPKLLFHYYDKDFNNEADTPDNFQSRRPNTSFCFLDIRSPGLGDTAMYLCATSSRQGFPEAFFGQGTRLTVV.

The V and J genes are TRBV7-2 and TRBJ2-7; 13 nucleotides line up with TRBD2. Matching the DNA end better, TRBJ2-1 makes the J call doubtful. The CDR3 is 16 amino acids. Germline V CDR1 and CDR2: SGHTA, FQGNSA. CDR3 protein: CASSSRTSGSRDEQFF. The CDR3 DNA follows: TGTGCCAGCAGCTCCCGGACTAGCGGGAGTAGGGACGAGCAGTTCTTC.

The chain joins TRBV7-9 to TRBJ2-4; D possibly corresponds to TRBD2 (6 bases). This CDR3 is built from 14 residues. Trimming shortened V by 5 bases and J by 7 bases, and 15 bases separated the two germline ends. Germline CDR1 and CDR2: SEHNR and FQNEAQ (reference sequence). In DNA form, the CDR3 reads TGTGCCAGCAGCCCGGGGGACGGAAAGAACATTCAGTACTTC. Translated: CASSPGDGKNIQYF. The variable domain in full, with the rest retrieved from reference TRBV7-9 and TRBJ2-4, is DTGVSQNPRHKITKRGQNVTFRCDPISEHNRLYWYRQTLGQGPEFLTYFQNEAQLEKSRLLSDRFSAERPKGSFSTLEIQRTEQGDSAMYLCASSPGDGKNIQYFGAGTRLSVL.

This clonotype has just a few counts. The junction differs from germline at one of its ends, possibly a read error. The chain carries TRBV28 and TRBJ2-5, with 7 bases that match TRBD1. The J call may be incorrect, as the DNA end agrees better with TRBJ2-7. The CDR3 has 15 amino acids. CDR1 is MDHEN, CDR2 SYDVKM, per germline. The CDR3 spells CACSPKTGLTYEQYF. For the CDR3, the DNA is TGTGCCTGCAGTCCCAAGACAGGGCTCACCTACGAGCAGTACTTC.

The genes are TRBV7-8 and TRBJ1-2, with 7 bases aligning to TRBD1. This CDR3 is 14 amino acids long. The V gene end was trimmed by 5 bases and the J gene end by 8 bases; junction bases not matched to a gene: 11. Per the germline V gene, CDR1 is SGHVS and CDR2 is FQNEAQ. CDR3 in amino acids: CASSPGGDSRGYTF. CDR3 sequence (DNA): TGTGCCAGCAGCCCGGGGGGGGACAGTAGGGGCTACACCTTC.

Only a few counts were recorded for this clonotype. The chain combines TRBV20-1 with TRBJ2-5; TRBD1 matches 8 bases. In germline, CDR1 is DFQATT, CDR2 SNEGSKA (reference sequence). The length of the CDR3 is 14 residues. V lost 0 bases and J lost 5; bases outside the gene matches: 5. The CDR3 bases are TGCAGTGCTAGAGATTACGGGACAGGCGAGACCCAGTACTTC. Translation: CSARDYGTGETQYF.